Each of the 5 T cell receptor beta chains below was sequenced from the same sample in a study of blood T cell repertoires in COVID-19. Sequenced by immunoSEQ multiplex PCR; TCRdb stores in-frame clones only, minus some. The table shows about 90,000 clones, with 80% occurring only once. Source material: peripheral blood. All receptors derive from a woman in her sixties or seventies with acute or convalescent COVID-19.

CDR3 in DNA: TGTGCCAGCAGCCAAGCCGGGGGACGTTCTAATTCACCCCTCCACTTT. As protein: CASSQAGGRSNSPLHF. This chain links TRBV3-1 (or the pseudogene TRBV3-2) with TRBJ1-6; tentatively, D is TRBD1 (5 bases). Looked up from germline, CDR1 is LGHDT and CDR2 is YNNKEL (reference sequence). The CDR3 totals 16 residues. Trimming pared 1 base from V and 6 bases from J, leaving 13 bases between.

The chain employs TRBV6-2 or TRBV6-3 and TRBJ2-7, with 8 bases fitting TRBD1. Unmatched junction bases numbered 8, after V lost 7 bases and J lost 6 bases. This CDR3 has 13 amino acids. Per the germline V gene, CDR1 is MNHEY and CDR2 is SVGEGT. The CDR3 DNA follows: TGTGCCAGCACCCCAGGGGGCCTCCGCGAGCAGTACTTC. As protein: CASTPGGLREQYF.

The CDR3 here is CASSPTSDRGYYGYTF. CDR3 bases: TGTGCCAGTAGTCCCACCTCGGACAGGGGGTACTATGGCTACACCTTC. This chain connects TRBV19 to TRBJ1-2, with 10 bases lining up with TRBD1. CDR3 size: 16 residues. J gave up 3 bases and V 5 bases, and 9 bases lay outside the gene matches. In germline, CDR1 is LNHDA, CDR2 SQIVND (reference sequence).

V gene TRBV5-6 combines with J gene TRBJ2-5; TRBD2 matches at 15 bases. The CDR3 is 18 amino acids. J was trimmed by 1 base and V by 4 bases; bases with no gene match: 8. The germline V gene has CDR1 SGHDT and CDR2 YYEEEE. The CDR3 is CASSGSGTSGGTQETQYF. DNA of the CDR3: TGTGCCAGCAGCGGTTCCGGGACTAGCGGGGGGACCCAAGAGACCCAGTACTTC. Using reference TRBV5-6 and TRBJ2-5 for the parts outside the CDR3, the full variable domain is DAGVTQSPTHLIKTRGQQVTLRCSPKSGHDTVSWYQQALGQGPQFIFQYYEEEERQRGNFPDRFSGHQFPNYSSELNVNALLLGDSALYLCASSGSGTSGGTQETQYFGPGTRLLVL.

V usage is TRBV19 and J usage is TRBJ2-5; D may be TRBD2 (6 bases). Trimming pared 6 bases from V and 5 bases from J, leaving 13 bases between. CDR3 length equals 13 residues. Germline values: CDR1 LNHDA, CDR2 SQIVND (reference sequence). The CDR3 loop is CASSPDYGETQYF. Written as DNA, the CDR3 is TGTGCCAGTAGCCCGGACTATGGGGAGACCCAGTACTTC.